The 5 T cell receptor beta chains listed next were all sequenced from one sample in a study of cytomegalovirus exposure and HLA in healthy donors. The PCR employed 60 Vbeta primers together with 13 Jbeta primers. The assay was immunoSEQ multiplex PCR, and TCRdb's table has in-frame clones only and misses some. The repertoire holds approximately 91,000 clones, with roughly 86% as singletons. The sample taken for sequencing was PBMCs. These receptors originate from a human donor in good health.

V usage is TRBV13 and J usage is TRBJ1-1, with a weak D call TRBD1 (6 bases). The germline CDR1 and CDR2 sequences are PRHDT and FYEKMQ (reference sequence). The CDR3 is made up of 15 amino acids. Trimming removed 6 bases at V and 3 bases at J, with 17 bases between. CDR3 loop: CASRRRRGQHTEAFF. For the CDR3, the DNA is TGTGCCAGCAGAAGGAGGCGGGGGCAACACACTGAAGCTTTCTTT. The full variable domain, in which reference TRBV13 and TRBJ1-1 provide the parts outside the CDR3, is AAGVIQSPRHLIKEKRETATLKCYPIPRHDTVYWYQQGPGQDPQFLISFYEKMQSDKGSIPDRFSAQQFSDYHSELNMSSLELGDSALYFCASRRRRGQHTEAFFGQGTRLTVV.

The V gene is TRBV7-2, the J gene TRBJ1-4; TRBD1 aligns across 10 bases. J was trimmed by 6 bases and V by 6 bases; bases with no gene match: 7. Germline V gene sequence: CDR1 SGHTA, CDR2 FQGNSA. The CDR3 spans 15 residues. As DNA, the CDR3 is TGTGCCAGCAGATCCCGGACAGGGGGGGATGAAAAACTGTTTTTT. It yields the protein CASRSRTGGDEKLFF.

This clone was recorded a few times. The rearrangement uses TRBV7-8 and TRBJ1-1; 7 bases agree with TRBD1. The CDR3 consists of 17 residues. V shed 3 bases, J shed 1 base, and the junction held 11 bases outside the gene matches. The germline V gene encodes CDR1 SGHVS and CDR2 FQNEAQ. CDR3 region: CASSLFWTGPKNTEAFF. The CDR3 DNA follows: TGTGCCAGCAGCTTGTTTTGGACAGGACCCAAGAACACTGAAGCTTTCTTT. The complete variable domain, with remaining parts taken from reference TRBV7-8 and TRBJ1-1, reads GAGVSQSPRYKVAKRGQDVALRCDPISGHVSLFWYQQALGQGPEFLTYFQNEAQLDKSGLPSDRFFAERPEGSVSTLKIQRTQQEDSAVYLCASSLFWTGPKNTEAFFGQGTRLTVV.

The rearrangement joins TRBV6-5 to TRBJ1-6, with 8 bases lining up with TRBD1. The CDR3 is 15 amino acids. Looked up from germline, CDR1 is MNHEY and CDR2 is SVGAGI. V lost 3 bases to trimming and J lost 9 bases; unmatched junction nucleotides: 7. CDR3 DNA: TGTGCCAGCAGTTATGCGCAGGGGGCTAGTTCACCCCTCCACTTT. Encoded protein: CASSYAQGASSPLHF.

The chain uses TRBV11-3 and TRBJ2-5, with TRBD1 matching over 7 bases. J gave up 7 bases and V 5 bases, and 10 bases lay outside the gene matches. Germline assignment: CDR1 SGHNT and CDR2 YENEEA. The CDR3 has 14 amino acids. CDR3 sequence (DNA): TGTGCCAGCAGCCCTCCTGACAGGGAAGGGACCCAGTACTTC. Its translation is CASSPPDREGTQYF.